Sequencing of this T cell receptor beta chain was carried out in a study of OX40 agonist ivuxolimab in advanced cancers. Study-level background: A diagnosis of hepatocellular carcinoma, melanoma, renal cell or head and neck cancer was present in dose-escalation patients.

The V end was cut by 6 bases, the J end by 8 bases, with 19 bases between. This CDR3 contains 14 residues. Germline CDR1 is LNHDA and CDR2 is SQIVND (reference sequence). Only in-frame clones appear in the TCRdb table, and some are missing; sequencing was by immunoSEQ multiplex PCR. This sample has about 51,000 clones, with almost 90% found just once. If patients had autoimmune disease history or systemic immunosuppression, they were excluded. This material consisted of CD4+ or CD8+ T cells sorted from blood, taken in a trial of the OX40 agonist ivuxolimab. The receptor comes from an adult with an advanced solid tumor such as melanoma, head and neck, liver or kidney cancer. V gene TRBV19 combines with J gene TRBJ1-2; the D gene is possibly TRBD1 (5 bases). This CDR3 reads CASRSGGGSGGYTF. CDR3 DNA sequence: TGTGCCAGTAGATCCGGCGGGGGATCGGGCGGCTACACCTTC.